The source of this T cell receptor beta chain is a study of blood T cell repertoires in COVID-19. V was pared by 5 bases and J by 7 bases, with 14 bases between. Germline V gene lookup returns CDR1 SGHTA and CDR2 FQGNSA. This CDR3 contains 13 residues. This clone was seen just once. Generated by immunoSEQ multiplex PCR, the TCRdb table keeps only in-frame clones and is missing some. Altogether about 220,000 clones are present, around 80% being singletons, with the ten largest covering around 7.3%. The specimen sequenced was peripheral blood. This receptor was obtained from a woman in her seventies with acute or convalescent COVID-19. This rearrangement joins TRBV7-2 to TRBJ2-5; possible D gene TRBD1, 5 bases. The chain's CDR3 is CASSAGLRGTQYF. CDR3 sequence (DNA): TGTGCCAGCAGCGCCGGGCTAAGGGGGACCCAGTACTTC.